This entry is about one T cell receptor (beta chain). Germline V CDR1 and CDR2: SGHRS, YFSETQ. The trim removed 2 bases at V and 7 bases at J, leaving 12 bases unmatched. The CDR3 loop spans 16 amino acids. In the original workflow: The authors estimated nucleated cell counts from reference gene primer amplification. The data were produced by immunoSEQ multiplex PCR, yet TCRdb's version contains in-frame clones alone and is incomplete. V, J and clone size are taken as reported in that table, and D and trimming were inferred from the DNA itself. The data contain some 180,000 clones, around 83% of them seen just once; the ten biggest clones take up around 7.8%. The sample is drawn from a study of blood T cell repertoires in COVID-19. Across the whole study: From the United States, Italy and Spain came samples of acute and convalescent COVID-19. T cells, B-cell-depleted T cells, or PBMCs supplied cDNA or gDNA.

This clonotype originated in a woman in her sixties with acute or convalescent COVID-19. Sequenced: peripheral blood. This chain connects TRBV5-1 to TRBJ1-5; 7 bases line up with TRBD1. CDR3 bases: TGCGCCAGCAGCTTAGGTGGGACAGCGGACGGCCAGCCCCAGCATTTT. The encoded protein is CASSLGGTADGQPQHF.